This T cell receptor beta chain emerged from a study of T-cell memory formation after mild COVID-19. Findings and limits, study-wide: A balance of CD4 and CD8 characterized clones contracting day 15 to 85, whereas later expanders leaned CD4+.

The authors produced TCR alpha and TCR beta cDNA libraries with sample barcodes and UMIs by 5'RACE using constant-segment primers. TCRdb processed the 5' RACE reads anew with MiXCR; each CDR3 protein has one entry. The sample shows roughly 300,000 distinct CDR3 sequences, 8% to 10% of them seen only once. V was shortened by 0 bases and J by 1 base, with 10 bases between the two germline ends. Germline CDR1 and CDR2: SGHRS and YFSETQ. The CDR3 runs to 15 residues. The table lists this clonotype with a few counts. What it recognizes is unknown. The receptor was derived from a man aged 18 to 30 who had mild COVID-19 (a few samples of this study predate the infection). Cell type and time point are not known. The sequencing sample was made of PBMCs or a T cell subset sorted from them (not recorded which). The gene calls are TRBV5-1 and TRBJ2-5, with TRBD2 as a possible D gene (6 bases). The CDR3 coding sequence is TGCGCCAGCAGCTTGGCACTGGGGGGCCAAGAGACCCAGTACTTC. It encodes CASSLALGGQETQYF.